This T cell receptor beta chain was documented in a study of blood T cell repertoires in COVID-19. Study as a whole: Material from acute and convalescent COVID-19 was sourced from the United States, Italy and Spain.

There are a few counts of this clone. Data came from immunoSEQ multiplex PCR; TCRdb stores just in-frame clones and leaves some out. The repertoire holds about 110,000 clones, with about 79% as singletons. V was clipped by 6 bases and J by 0 bases; unmatched bases: 7. This CDR3 region has 18 residues. Looked up from germline, CDR1 is SGHTA and CDR2 is FQGTGA. The receptor comes from a woman of 80 years or more with active or convalescent COVID-19. Sequencing input: peripheral blood. The chain joins TRBV7-3 to TRBJ2-6; 11 nucleotides align to TRBD2. The CDR3 DNA is TGTGCCAGCAGTTCGACTAGCGGGATTCCCTCTGGGGCCAACGTCCTGACTTTC. Translated: CASSSTSGIPSGANVLTF.